The sequence of this T cell receptor (beta chain) was determined in a study of identical twins. The ends were cut back, 5 bases at V and 1 base at J, with 10 bases in the middle. There are 13 residues in the CDR3. Germline values: CDR1 DFQATT, CDR2 SNEGSKA (reference sequence). Each cDNA held unique molecular identifiers, and template switching gave it a universal primer site. One entry per CDR3 protein results from TCRdb running MiXCR on the 5' RACE reads. The data show roughly 250,000 distinct CDR3 sequences, about an eighth seen once. This sequence originates from a woman aged 18-29 years in good health. Sequencing was carried out using memory (CD45RO+) T cells sorted from blood. The genes are TRBV20-1 and TRBJ2-3; D is unclear. CDR3 nucleotides: TGCAGTGCTCCGATGATTGGCACAGATACGCAGTATTTT. The encoded protein is CSAPMIGTDTQYF.